Reported below is one T cell receptor beta chain. The data are from a study of type 1 and type 2 diabetes patients. Amplification started from genomic DNA. Amplification of the beta chain CDR3 used 30 forward and 13 reverse multiplex primers. TCRdb reprocessed the multiplex PCR reads via MiXCR and lists one record per CDR3 protein. Of about 290,000 distinct CDR3 sequences listed, roughly 50% are singletons. Source material: peripheral blood mononuclear cells (PBMCs). The source is a man between 18 and 29 years old with type 2 diabetes.

CDR3 protein: CASSPGQGAGNEKLFF. CDR3 coding DNA: TGTGCCAGCAGCCCGGGACAGGGGGCCGGTAATGAAAAACTGTTTTTT. The genes are TRBV5-4 and TRBJ1-4; 12 bases map to TRBD1. Germline V gene lookup returns CDR1 SGHNT and CDR2 YYREEE (reference sequence). V shed 4 bases and J 4 bases; nucleotides not matched to a gene: 5. The CDR3 is 16 residues long.